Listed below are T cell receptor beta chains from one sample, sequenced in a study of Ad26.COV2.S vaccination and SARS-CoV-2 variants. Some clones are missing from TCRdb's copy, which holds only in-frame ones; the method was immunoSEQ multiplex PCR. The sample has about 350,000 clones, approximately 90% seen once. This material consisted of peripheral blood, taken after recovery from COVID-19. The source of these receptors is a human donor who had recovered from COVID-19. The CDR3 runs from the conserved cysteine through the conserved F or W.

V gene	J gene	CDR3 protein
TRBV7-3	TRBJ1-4	CASSRQGPATNEKLFF
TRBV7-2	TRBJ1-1	CASSSGQENTEAFF
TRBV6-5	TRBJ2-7	CASSYSSRGYEQYF
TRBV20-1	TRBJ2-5	CSASRGAEVETQYF
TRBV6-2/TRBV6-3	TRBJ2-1	CASSYPLGGGPWNEQFF
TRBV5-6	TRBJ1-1	CASSFDNSNTEAFF
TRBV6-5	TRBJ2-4	CASTLKDRAKNIQYF
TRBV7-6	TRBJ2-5	CASSPRPGEETQYF
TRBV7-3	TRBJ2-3	CASSLLGTDTQYF
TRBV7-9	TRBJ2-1	CASTYSYNEQFF
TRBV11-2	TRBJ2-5	CASSSGTGGRETQYF
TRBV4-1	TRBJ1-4	CASSQGGGREQNEKLFF
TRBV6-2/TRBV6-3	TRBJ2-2	CASSYGIDTGELFF
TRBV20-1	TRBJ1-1	CSASTVRTEAFF
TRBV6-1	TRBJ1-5	CASSYSQGYQPQHF
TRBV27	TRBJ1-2	CASSRTGTGYGYTF
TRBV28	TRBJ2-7	CASHSGGPSYEQYF
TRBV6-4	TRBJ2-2	CASSAGNTGELFF
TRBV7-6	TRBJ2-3	CASSPSGGSTDTQYF
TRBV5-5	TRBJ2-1	CASSLWPSGQASSYNEQFF
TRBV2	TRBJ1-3	CASSDVESGNTIYF
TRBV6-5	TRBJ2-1	CASSSTSEQFF
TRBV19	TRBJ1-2	CASSIGQGSQGGYTF
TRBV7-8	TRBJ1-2	CASTLGGHRSYGYTF
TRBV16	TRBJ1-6	CASRDSYNSPLHF
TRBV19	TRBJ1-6	CASSDRYNSPLHF
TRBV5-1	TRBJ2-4	CASSLEGQGGHIQYF
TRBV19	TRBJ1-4	CASSPNRLEKLFF
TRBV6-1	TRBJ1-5	CASRERTDSNNQPQHF
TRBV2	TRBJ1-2	CASMTTAALGYTF
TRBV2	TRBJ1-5	CASSDGLGRTQPQHF
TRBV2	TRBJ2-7	CASRDRAPYEQYF
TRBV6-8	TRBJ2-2	CASSPPGDPGELFF
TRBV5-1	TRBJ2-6	CASSLDVGGGVLPRNVLTF
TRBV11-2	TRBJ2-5	CASDRGTQETQYF
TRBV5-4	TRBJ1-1	CASSLGAGGHMNTEAFF
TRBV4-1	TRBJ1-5	CASSSQDGFVNQPQHF
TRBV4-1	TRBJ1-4	CASSQSPEAEKLFF
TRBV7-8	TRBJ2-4	CASSLSDRNIQYF
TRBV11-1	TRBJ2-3	CASSLSTDTQYF
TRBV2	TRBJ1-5	CASTWDSYSNQPQHF
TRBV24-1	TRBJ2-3	CATSNSGGPTDTQYF
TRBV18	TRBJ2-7	CASSPPSQGEQYF
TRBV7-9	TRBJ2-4	CASSLAGQGYKNIQYF
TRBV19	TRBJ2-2	CASTYLGNTGELFF
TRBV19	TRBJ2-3	CASSIRAGPSTDTQYF
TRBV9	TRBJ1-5	CASSVGLNQPQHF
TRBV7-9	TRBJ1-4	CASSQTGVGEKLFF
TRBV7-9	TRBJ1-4	CASSPGGATNEKLFF
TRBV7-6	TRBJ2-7	CASRCPGPSSYEQYF
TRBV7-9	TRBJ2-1	CASSPPLEGSYNEQFF
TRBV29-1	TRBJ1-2	CSVESGEGVYGYTF
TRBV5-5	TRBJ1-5	CASSPRTGGEFNQPQHF
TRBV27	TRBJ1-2	CASSLSLGSSYGYTF
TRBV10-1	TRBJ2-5	CASSDGTPGAETQYF
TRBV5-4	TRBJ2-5	CASSTPGGPGETQYF
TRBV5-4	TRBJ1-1	CASSLPGVSQGTEAFF
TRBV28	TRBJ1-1	CATLLNTEAFF